This T cell receptor beta chain originates from a study of CD8 T cells in Susac syndrome. TEMRA cells were FACS-enriched, unlike CD8+ and CD4+ T cells, which were negatively isolated. Random hexamers primed reverse transcription of about 0.5 to 1 ug RNA. By means of immunoSEQ multiplex PCR, TCR beta CDR3 spanning 54 Vbeta and 13 Jbeta underwent amplification. TCRdb used MiXCR to reprocess the immunoSEQ multiplex PCR reads, holding one entry per CDR3 protein. The sample has roughly 150,000 distinct CDR3 sequences; just over 90% are singletons. With V trimmed by 6 bases and J by 0 bases, 4 bases remained unmatched. Looked up from germline, CDR1 is MNHEY and CDR2 is SVGAGI. The CDR3 loop spans 15 amino acids.

The sequence came from a human donor in good health. Sequencing was carried out using CD4+ T cells from PBMCs. V usage is TRBV6-5 and J usage is TRBJ1-1; TRBD1 agrees at 10 bases. Here the CDR3 reads CASSPGQGVNTEAFF. In DNA, the CDR3 is TGTGCCAGCAGCCCCGGACAGGGGGTGAACACTGAAGCTTTCTTT.